The 21 T cell receptor beta chains reported below all come from one sample, sequenced in a study of molecular identifiers for immune sequencing clone quantification. TCRdb redid the calling of the PCR reads with MiXCR, one entry per CDR3 protein. This table holds just under 65,000 distinct CDR3 sequences, 15% to 20% found once. Sequenced material: naive CD8+ T cells from blood, with Jurkat cell RNA spiked in. Regarding subset: FACS-sorted CD8+CD4-CCR7+CD45RA+ naive T cells. These receptors were collected from a human donor in good health. Some libraries in this study had Jurkat cell RNA spiked in.

This clonotype was seen many times. The chain uses TRBV13 and TRBJ2-2; no clear D. CDR1 is PRHDT, CDR2 FYEKMQ, per germline (reference sequence). CDR3 length equals 14 residues. Trimming took off 3 bases at V and 5 bases at J, with 10 bases between the two ends. In nucleotides, the CDR3 is TGTGCCAGCAGCTTTGACCAGGTGACCGGGGAGCTGTTTTTT. Protein product: CASSFDQVTGELFF.

The chain combines TRBV20-1 with TRBJ2-1; D unresolved. This CDR3 contains 11 residues. Between the trimmed V and J ends, which lost 5 bases and 8 bases, there was a span of 10 bases. The germline gives CDR1 DFQATT, CDR2 SNEGSKA (reference sequence). The CDR3 nucleotides are TGCAGTGCTGCCCAGGACGATGAGCAGTTCTTC. This sequence encodes CSAAQDDEQFF.

This clonotype has only a few counts. One end of the junction does not line up with germline, which may come from a read error. The V and J genes are TRBV19 and TRBJ2-7; 12 bases agree with TRBD2. CDR3 length: 17 amino acids. The germline gives CDR1 LNHDA, CDR2 SQIVND (reference sequence). For the CDR3, the DNA is TGTACCAGTAGTATAGCATCCGGACTAGCGGGATCTTACGAGCAGTACTTC. Translation: CTSSIASGLAGSYEQYF. The full variable domain, its missing parts supplied by reference TRBV19 and TRBJ2-7, is DGGITQSPKYLFRKEGQNVTLSCEQNLNHDAMYWYRQDPGQGLRLIYYSQIVNDFQKGDIAEGYSVSREKKESFPLTVTSAQKNPTAFYLCTSSIASGLAGSYEQYFGPGTRLTVT.

This clonotype was counted many times. The gene calls are TRBV6-6 and TRBJ2-7; 9 nucleotides line up with TRBD1. Trimming took 2 bases from V and 4 from J; bases not matched to a gene: 9. The CDR3 length is 16 residues. Germline V CDR1 and CDR2: MNHNY, SVGAGI (reference sequence). CDR3 in amino acids: CASSYPPGQGIYEQYF. CDR3 nucleotide sequence: TGTGCCAGCAGTTACCCCCCGGGACAGGGTATTTACGAGCAGTACTTC.

The table lists this clonotype with many counts. The germline gene is not matched at one end of the junction; a read error may be the cause. V is TRBV2 and J is TRBJ2-3; a weak D match, TRBD2 (6 bases). Germline V gene lookup returns CDR1 SNHLY and CDR2 FYNNEI. CDR3 length: 9 amino acids. In nucleotides, the CDR3 is TGTGCCTCCCTCCCGCGGGGCAATTTT. This sequence encodes CASLPRGNF.

This clonotype has ten or more counts. The V and J genes are TRBV7-2 and TRBJ1-3, with D perhaps TRBD1 (5 bases). Trimming removed 7 bases at V and 2 bases at J, with 15 bases between. CDR1 and CDR2 (germline): SGHTA, FQGNSA. This CDR3 is built from 15 residues. CDR3 in amino acids: CASTMDGTTGNTIYF. In DNA, the CDR3 is TGTGCCAGCACCATGGACGGGACGACTGGAAACACCATATATTTT.

The sample holds many counts of this clonotype. V gene TRBV9 combines with J gene TRBJ1-5, with TRBD1 matching over 7 bases. After removal of 3 bases from V and 2 bases from J, the junction contained 8 bases not matched to a gene. Germline V CDR1 and CDR2: SGDLS, YYNGEE. The CDR3 loop spans 16 amino acids. CDR3 in amino acids: CASSAGTEYGNQPQHF. Here the CDR3 DNA reads TGTGCCAGCAGCGCCGGGACAGAGTACGGCAATCAGCCCCAGCATTTT.

This clonotype was picked up many times. The chain couples TRBV11-2 to TRBJ2-2; either TRBD1 or TRBD2 may supply D (5 bases each). This CDR3 spans 15 amino acids. Deletions cut 5 bases from V and 0 bases from J, with 10 bases between. Germline CDR1 and CDR2: SGHAT and FQNNGV. This chain's CDR3 is CASSRRGANTGELFF. CDR3 DNA sequence: TGTGCCAGCAGCCGCCGGGGCGCGAACACCGGGGAGCTGTTTTTT.

This clonotype has a count of ten or more. This sequence joins TRBV7-2 and TRBJ2-2; D tentatively fits TRBD1 or TRBD2 (7 bases each). The CDR3 contains 15 residues. Per the germline V gene, CDR1 is SGHTA and CDR2 is FQGNSA. The V gene lost 5 bases and the J gene lost 4 bases, with 14 bases spanning the gap. CDR3 amino acids: CASSRGRGLTGELFF. As DNA, the CDR3 is TGTGCCAGCAGCCGAGGGAGGGGGCTCACCGGGGAGCTGTTTTTT.

To note about this clonotype: With a much larger clone just one base away, this may be a read error. The chain carries TRBV6-2 or TRBV6-3 and TRBJ2-1; D call uncertain. CDR3 size: 13 residues. V lost 6 bases and J 9 bases, leaving 15 bases between the germline ends. Germline CDR1 reads MNHEY; CDR2 reads SVGEGT. The CDR3 reads CASSCESVGEQFF. CDR3 nucleotides: TGTGCCAGCAGCTGCGAGTCGGTGGGTGAGCAGTTCTTC.

The V call is TRBV6-6, the J call TRBJ2-2, with 7 positions matching TRBD2. The CDR3 covers 14 residues. Germline CDR1 is MNHNY and CDR2 is SVGAGI (reference sequence). V trimming: 6 bases; J trimming: 6 bases; junction bases outside the gene matches: 7. The CDR3 sequence: CASSPYGLAGELFF. The CDR3 region has the DNA TGTGCCAGCAGCCCATATGGACTAGCCGGGGAGCTGTTTTTT.

This clonotype was recorded at least ten times. The chain uses TRBV11-2 and TRBJ2-7, with TRBD2 identical over 15 bases. Losses at the gene ends were 0 bases for V and 4 bases for J; bases not matched to a gene: 4. CDR3 length: 17 residues. From germline, CDR1 is SGHAT and CDR2 FQNNGV. In DNA form, the CDR3 reads TGTGCCAGCAGCTTAGATGCCGGACTAGCGGGAGGGTACGAGCAGTACTTC. Amino acid sequence: CASSLDAGLAGGYEQYF.

The rearrangement uses TRBV4-1 and TRBJ2-1; no clear D gene. The V end was cut by 1 base, the J end by 0 bases, with 13 bases between. There are 17 residues in the CDR3. Germline lookup yields CDR1 MGHRA and CDR2 YSYEKL. CDR3: CASSQGSGPNSYNEQFF. The DNA for the CDR3 is TGCGCCAGCAGCCAAGGTTCCGGGCCAAACTCCTACAATGAGCAGTTCTTC.

This clonotype was observed many times. The chain employs TRBV7-8 and TRBJ2-2; the D gene is possibly TRBD2 (5 bases). Deletions cut 3 bases from V and 4 bases from J, with 15 bases between. Germline assignment: CDR1 SGHVS and CDR2 FQNEAQ. The CDR3 length is 16 residues. This CDR3 is CASSFRSPGITGELFF. CDR3 coding DNA: TGTGCCAGCAGCTTCCGAAGCCCGGGAATCACCGGGGAGCTGTTTTTT.

This clonotype was detected a few times. The chain uses TRBV12-3 or TRBV12-4 and TRBJ2-1; D is unresolved. The CDR3 extends over 13 amino acids. V lost 6 bases to trimming and J lost 9 bases, with 15 bases between them. The CDR3 sequence is CASSPRWAGEQFF. The DNA for the CDR3 is TGTGCCAGCAGCCCTCGCTGGGCAGGTGAGCAGTTCTTC.

This clonotype was observed at least ten times. This chain connects TRBV7-8 to TRBJ2-1; either TRBD1 or TRBD2 may supply D (6 bases each). In germline, CDR1 is SGHVS, CDR2 FQNEAQ. The CDR3 has 16 residues. V dropped 1 base and J dropped 8 bases, with 18 bases sitting between them. CDR3 loop: CASSLEERRGAHEQFF. CDR3 coding DNA: TGTGCCAGCAGCTTAGAAGAGCGGAGGGGGGCTCATGAGCAGTTCTTC.

With regard to this clonotype: With a much larger clone just one base away, this may be a read error. The chain employs TRBV27 and TRBJ2-7; D gene uncertain. CDR1 is MNHEY and CDR2 is SMNVEV in the germline V gene (reference sequence). The length of the CDR3 is 14 residues. CDR3 sequence reads: CASSLSGVPYGQYF. CDR3 bases: TGTGCCAGCAGTTTATCTGGGGTACCCTACGGGCAGTACTTC.

This chain links TRBV6-6 with TRBJ1-1, with a weak D call TRBD1 (6 bases). Germline V lookup: CDR1 MNHNY, CDR2 SVGAGI (reference sequence). This CDR3 is built from 14 residues. V was pared by 5 bases and J by 4 bases, with 14 bases between. The CDR3 reads CASSLGTPPTEAFF. In DNA form, the CDR3 reads TGTGCCAGCAGTCTGGGGACACCTCCCACTGAAGCTTTCTTT.

Points on this clonotype: One base away lies a much larger clone, so this may be a sequencing read error. CDR3 sequence reads: CASGLGTSGMYERYF. CDR3 nucleotides: TGTGCTAGTGGTTTGGGGACTAGCGGGATGTACGAGCGGTACTTC. The chain links TRBV12-5 to TRBJ2-7, with TRBD2 matching 12 bases. CDR1 LGHNT and CDR2 FRNRAP come from the germline V gene. CDR3 length: 15 residues.

This clonotype was recorded many times. The chain couples TRBV7-2 to TRBJ2-7; tentatively, D is TRBD1 or TRBD2 (6 bases each). The CDR3 contains 12 residues. Trimming left V 5 bases short and J 5 bases short, with 10 bases between. CDR1 and CDR2 (germline): SGHTA, FQGNSA. CDR3 nucleotides: TGTGCCAGCAGCCCCGGGGGCAACGAGCAGTACTTC. Protein sequence: CASSPGGNEQYF.

Regarding this clonotype: This could be a read error, since a much larger clone is one nucleotide away. The V call is TRBV20-1, the J call TRBJ2-1; tentative D call: TRBD1 (5 bases). V dropped 6 bases and J dropped 3 bases, with 15 bases sitting between them. This CDR3 spans 14 amino acids. Germline-derived CDR1 and CDR2 are DFQATT and SNEGSKA (reference sequence). This CDR3 reads CSAGRPTDYNEQFF. In DNA form, the CDR3 reads TGCAGTGCCGGAAGACCGACAGACTACAATGAGCAGTTCTTC.